Below are 26 T cell receptor beta chains sequenced from a single sample in a study of cytomegalovirus exposure and HLA in healthy donors. The primer mix had 60 Vbeta and 13 Jbeta primers. Generated by immunoSEQ multiplex PCR, the TCRdb table keeps only in-frame clones and is missing some. This table holds over 100,000 clones, roughly 78% found once. The sample taken for sequencing was PBMCs. These TCRs come from a man aged 45 to 65 in good health and CMV-seropositive.

The V call is TRBV5-1, the J call TRBJ1-1, with 8 bases matching TRBD1. V dropped 4 bases and J dropped 9; count of bases not matched to a gene: 8. In germline, CDR1 is SGHRS, CDR2 YFSETQ. This CDR3 has 13 residues. The CDR3 loop reads CASSVTGGRQAFF. In DNA, the CDR3 is TGCGCCAGCAGCGTTACAGGGGGACGGCAAGCTTTCTTT.

Regarding this clone: The identical CDR3 is also encoded by other nucleotide sequences in the sample. This chain uses TRBV7-2 with TRBJ2-2, with TRBD2 matching 11 bases. Germline values: CDR1 SGHTA, CDR2 FQGNSA. CDR3 length: 17 residues. The junction had 5 bases not matched to a gene; V was cut back by 1 base and J by 4 bases. The CDR3 region has the DNA TGTGCCAGCAGCTTAGGGCTAGCGGGGGGTCCCACCGGGGAGCTGTTTTTT. Its translation: CASSLGLAGGPTGELFF.

The J gene is TRBJ1-4, the V gene TRBV6-5; TRBD1 aligns across 8 bases. CDR1 is MNHEY, CDR2 SVGAGI, per germline. With V trimmed by 3 bases and J by 5 bases, 5 bases remained unmatched. CDR3 length: 15 amino acids. CDR3 DNA sequence: TGTGCCAGCAGTTATTGGACAGGGTCGAATGAAAAACTGTTTTTT. Its protein product is CASSYWTGSNEKLFF.

The chain uses TRBV7-7 and TRBJ2-5, with D maybe TRBD2 (6 bases). CDR3 length: 15 amino acids. V lost 6 bases, J lost 0 bases, and 14 bases lay in between. CDR1 and CDR2 from the germline V gene are SSHAT and FNYEAQ (reference sequence). This CDR3 is CASSSSRTNQETQYF. The CDR3 DNA reads as TGTGCCAGCAGTTCTTCCCGGACTAACCAAGAGACCCAGTACTTC.

The CDR3 spells CASSLSGRGNEQYF. The CDR3 nucleotides are TGTGCCAGCTCACTTAGCGGGAGGGGGAACGAGCAGTACTTC. The chain joins TRBV18 to TRBJ2-7; 11 bases map to TRBD2. This CDR3 region has 14 residues. J gave up 5 bases and V 4 bases, and 4 bases lay outside the gene matches. Germline CDR1 is KGHSH and CDR2 is LQKENI.

The chain carries TRBV5-1 and TRBJ1-1, with 10 positions matching TRBD1. The CDR3 runs to 13 residues. Germline-derived CDR1 and CDR2 are SGHRS and YFSETQ. V was clipped by 4 bases and J by 4 bases; unmatched bases: 1. The DNA of the CDR3 is TGCGCCAGCAGCGGGACAGGGGTCACTGAAGCTTTCTTT. Translating gives CASSGTGVTEAFF.

This sequence joins TRBV6-4 and TRBJ1-4; 12 bases match TRBD1. Germline lookup yields CDR1 MRHNA and CDR2 SNTAGT. Trimming removed 7 bases from V and 0 bases from J; junction bases left unmatched: 12. This CDR3 region has 19 residues. The chain's CDR3 is CASTGRDRGPLSTNEKLFF. Written as DNA, the CDR3 is TGTGCCAGCACCGGTAGGGACAGGGGGCCCCTTTCAACTAATGAAAAACTGTTTTTT.

In this sample, this clone turned up a few times. This chain connects TRBV11-3 to TRBJ2-7; D remains unclear. The CDR3 is made up of 13 amino acids. Per the germline V gene, CDR1 is SGHNT and CDR2 is YENEEA. The V gene lost 0 bases and the J gene lost 1 base, with 4 bases spanning the gap. CDR3 region: CASSLDLSYEQYF. CDR3 coding DNA: TGTGCCAGCAGCTTAGATCTGTCCTACGAGCAGTACTTC.

The chain combines TRBV19 with TRBJ1-1; 8 nucleotides match TRBD1. CDR3 length: 16 amino acids. J lost 0 bases, V lost 6 bases, and 9 bases had no gene match. Per the germline V gene, CDR1 is LNHDA and CDR2 is SQIVND (reference sequence). The CDR3, as DNA: TGTGCCAGTAGGCCGGGACAGGATTACATGAACACTGAAGCTTTCTTT. Protein product: CASRPGQDYMNTEAFF.

This clone was observed a single time. V is TRBV5-6 and J is TRBJ2-5, with a tentative D call TRBD1 (6 bases). Near its end, the DNA agrees better with TRBJ2-7, so the J call may be wrong. This CDR3 comprises 15 residues. Germline loops: CDR1 SGHDT, CDR2 YYEEEE. The CDR3 sequence is CASSLATGQTYEQYF. Written as DNA, the CDR3 is TGTGCCAGCAGCTTGGCAACCGGACAGACTTACGAGCAGTACTTC.

J is TRBJ1-1 and V is TRBV2, with TRBD1 as a possible D gene (5 bases). Trimming stripped 6 bases from V and 6 bases from J, with 11 bases between. CDR1 is SNHLY and CDR2 is FYNNEI in the germline V gene. The CDR3 has 12 amino acids. DNA for the CDR3: TGTGCCAGCAGCGATGACAGACCTGAAGCTTTCTTT. It yields the protein CASSDDRPEAFF.

This chain uses TRBV4-3 with TRBJ2-7, with 8 nucleotides matching TRBD1. V was pared by 0 bases and J by 6 bases, with 4 bases of the junction left unmatched. The CDR3 has 14 residues. In germline, CDR1 is LGHNA, CDR2 YSLEER. DNA of the CDR3: TGCGCCAGCAGCCAAGAGGGCAGGGGGCGCGAGCAGTACTTC. It yields the protein CASSQEGRGREQYF.

This chain connects TRBV2 to TRBJ2-1; 8 nucleotides agree with TRBD1. Losses at the gene ends were 7 bases for V and 5 bases for J; bases not matched to a gene: 4. The length of the CDR3 is 13 residues. CDR1 is SNHLY, CDR2 FYNNEI, per germline. The CDR3 region is CASTLDRDNEQFF. The CDR3 DNA follows: TGTGCCAGCACCCTGGACAGGGACAATGAGCAGTTCTTC.

The table lists this clone with a few counts. CDR3 sequence: CASSLVGAEGEKLFF. The CDR3 coding sequence is TGTGCCAGCAGCTTGGTGGGGGCTGAGGGGGAAAAACTGTTTTTT. V and J are TRBV5-6 and TRBJ1-4; the D gene is possibly TRBD1 (6 bases). The CDR3 contains 15 residues. Germline V lookup: CDR1 SGHDT, CDR2 YYEEEE. The germline V and J ends were trimmed by 0 bases and 8 bases, with 14 bases remaining between them.

The chain combines TRBV11-3 with TRBJ2-7; the D gene is possibly TRBD1 (7 bases). The V end was cut by 4 bases, the J end by 2 bases, with 12 bases between. Germline-derived CDR1 and CDR2 are SGHNT and YENEEA. The CDR3 runs 14 residues. CDR3 amino acids: CASSYAGQPYEQYF. The CDR3 DNA reads as TGTGCCAGCAGCTACGCGGGACAGCCCTACGAGCAGTACTTC.

A word on this clone: Germline is not matched at one junction end, which may reflect a read error. Distinct nucleotide sequences in the sample also encode this CDR3. The chain uses TRBV5-6 and TRBJ1-1; no reliable D call. This CDR3 region has 13 residues. CDR1 and CDR2 from the germline V gene are SGHDT and YYEEEE. CDR3 sequence (DNA): TGTGCCAGCAGCTTGCGGGTGAACACTGAAGCCTTCTTT. It yields the protein CASSLRVNTEAFF.

This clone appeared a few times. This chain joins TRBV4-3 and TRBJ1-5; 7 bases match TRBD1. Germline V gives CDR1 LGHNA, CDR2 YSLEER. This CDR3 region has 20 residues. V was pared by 1 base and J by 0 bases, with 15 bases of the junction left unmatched. This CDR3 is CASSQGSNRGQFYSNQPQHF. In nucleotides, the CDR3 is TGCGCCAGCAGCCAAGGTTCAAACAGGGGCCAGTTTTATAGCAATCAGCCCCAGCATTTT.

V and J are TRBV18 and TRBJ1-5; D not resolved. The CDR3 has 15 residues. V was clipped by 3 bases and J by 4 bases, with 13 bases between them. CDR1 and CDR2 (germline): KGHSH, LQKENI. In DNA, the CDR3 is TGTGCCAGCTCACCCGTGGAGGGTCTGAATCAGCCCCAGCATTTT. Encoded protein: CASSPVEGLNQPQHF.

The chain has TRBV29-1 and TRBJ1-2; 7 bases align to TRBD1. Germline trimming cut 7 bases from V and 6 bases from J; bases unmatched to any gene: 8. This CDR3 spans 12 amino acids. Looked up from germline, CDR1 is SQVTM and CDR2 is ANQGSEA. In DNA form, the CDR3 reads TGCAGCGGAGTGGACAGGCCCCATGGCTACACCTTC. Protein: CSGVDRPHGYTF.

The table lists this clone with a few counts. J is TRBJ1-3 and V is TRBV7-9, with D tentatively TRBD1 (5 bases). Per the germline V gene, CDR1 is SEHNR and CDR2 is FQNEAQ (reference sequence). The CDR3 sequence is 17 residues long. V was shortened by 2 bases and J by 0 bases, with 14 bases between the two germline ends. The CDR3, as DNA: TGTGCCAGCAGCTTAACGGGACTTGGGTTCTCTGGAAACACCATATATTTT. Protein product: CASSLTGLGFSGNTIYF.

The CDR3 spells CATSRGQGGNTGELFF. The CDR3 coding sequence is TGTGCCACCAGCAGGGGACAGGGGGGGAACACCGGGGAGCTGTTTTTT. The rearrangement links TRBV15 to TRBJ2-2; 11 nucleotides match TRBD1. The J segment lost 1 base and the V segment lost 3 bases, leaving 1 base of the junction unmatched. The CDR3 is made up of 16 amino acids. Germline CDR1 and CDR2: LNHNV and YYDKDF (reference sequence).

This clone was counted between two and nine times. The V call is TRBV29-1, the J call TRBJ1-2; D perhaps matches TRBD1 (5 bases). This CDR3 spans 13 amino acids. V was clipped by 5 bases and J by 4 bases, with 14 bases between them. Germline CDR1 SQVTM, CDR2 ANQGSEA. CDR3 nucleotide sequence: TGCAGCGTTTCAGGGATGGGGGGCTATGGCTACACCTTC. The encoded protein is CSVSGMGGYGYTF.

This chain uses TRBV5-1 with TRBJ1-1; TRBD1 aligns across 12 bases. This CDR3 has 17 residues. V gave up 3 bases and J gave up 0 bases; unmatched junction bases: 6. Germline CDR1 SGHRS, CDR2 YFSETQ. CDR3 region: CASSSRDRGLMNTEAFF. The DNA of the CDR3 is TGCGCCAGCAGCTCCCGGGACAGGGGGCTCATGAACACTGAAGCTTTCTTT.

The CDR3 DNA sequence: TGTGCCAGCAGCTCGTCGGGACTACCAGAGACCCAGTACTTC. Translating it yields CASSSSGLPETQYF. The rearrangement uses TRBV7-9 and TRBJ2-5; TRBD2 aligns across 7 bases. Germline CDR1 and CDR2: SEHNR and FQNEAQ (reference sequence). The CDR3 is made up of 14 amino acids. The V segment lost 4 bases and the J segment 4 bases; nucleotides outside the gene matches: 6.

The J gene is TRBJ2-5, the V gene TRBV6-1, with 7 bases lining up with TRBD1. V was clipped by 3 bases and J by 5 bases; unmatched bases: 6. Per germline, CDR1 MNHNS and CDR2 SASEGT. The CDR3 sequence is 14 residues long. The CDR3 loop is CASSETGSFETQYF. CDR3 nucleotide sequence: TGTGCCAGCAGTGAGACAGGGTCCTTCGAGACCCAGTACTTC.

There are a few counts of this clone. The chain couples TRBV4-1 to TRBJ1-6; D is possibly TRBD1 (6 bases). The CDR3 is 15 residues long. Germline V gene lookup returns CDR1 MGHRA and CDR2 YSYEKL. V lost 4 bases to trimming and J lost 5 bases, with 12 bases between them. The CDR3 coding sequence is TGCGCCAGCAGCCTGGGGAGGGGGGATAATTCACCCCTCCACTTT. It yields the protein CASSLGRGDNSPLHF.